These T cell receptor beta chains were read from a single sample in a study of control samples from healthy donors and cancer patients. Profiling relied on immunoSEQ multiplex PCR, and the TCRdb table lists in-frame clones only, not all of them. The repertoire holds about 18,000 clones, 80% to 85% seen once, with 25% to 35% in the top ten. Sequenced input: PBMCs. All receptors come from a woman aged 65 to 85 with lung cancer. CDR3s include the opening cysteine and the closing phenylalanine or tryptophan. D genes are given only for firm matches. Only some rows state a clone size, as once, few, many or a class for expanded clones.

d_gene: .
v_gene: TRBV7-2
abundance: .
j_gene: TRBJ2-3
CDR3nt: TGTGCCAGCAGCTTAGCCCACACAGATACGCAGTATTTT
CDR3aa: CASSLAHTDTQYF

d_gene: .
v_gene: TRBV5-1
abundance: few
j_gene: TRBJ1-1
CDR3nt: TGCGCCAGCAGCGGGGGCGTAGACAACTTTGAAGCTTTCTTT
CDR3aa: CASSGGVDNFEAFF

d_gene: TRBD2
v_gene: TRBV11-2
abundance: .
j_gene: TRBJ2-5
CDR3nt: TGTGCCAGCAGCCCGGGACTAGCGGGAGAGACCCAGTACTTC
CDR3aa: CASSPGLAGETQYF

d_gene: .
v_gene: TRBV7-9
abundance: .
j_gene: TRBJ1-6
CDR3nt: TGTGCCAGCAGCTTAAGCCAGGGAGTTCTCCTCCACTTT
CDR3aa: CASSLSQGVLLHF

d_gene: TRBD2
v_gene: TRBV7-2
abundance: .
j_gene: TRBJ2-1
CDR3nt: TGTGCCAGCAGCTTAGTGGCGGGAGGGCATGGGAATGAGCAGTTCTTC
CDR3aa: CASSLVAGGHGNEQFF

d_gene: TRBD2
v_gene: TRBV3-1/TRBV3-2
abundance: .
j_gene: TRBJ2-7
CDR3nt: TGTGCCAGCAGTAGGGGACTAGCGGGAGGAGGGCGCGAGCAGTACTTC
CDR3aa: CASSRGLAGGGREQYF

d_gene: .
v_gene: TRBV5-6
abundance: .
j_gene: TRBJ1-2
CDR3nt: TGTGCCAGCAGCCGTACAGTGAACTATGGCTACACCTTC
CDR3aa: CASSRTVNYGYTF

d_gene: .
v_gene: TRBV7-2
abundance: .
j_gene: TRBJ2-3
CDR3nt: TGTGCCAGCAGCTTAGGTGCCGGAACTAGCACAGATACGCAGTATTTT
CDR3aa: CASSLGAGTSTDTQYF

d_gene: TRBD2
v_gene: TRBV27
abundance: .
j_gene: TRBJ2-3
CDR3nt: TGTGCCAGCAGTTTAGGTATGGGACTAGCGGTAACTCCCACGCAGTATTTT
CDR3aa: CASSLGMGLAVTPTQYF

d_gene: .
v_gene: TRBV18
abundance: .
j_gene: TRBJ2-3
CDR3nt: TGTGCCAGCTCACCCTCTAGCACAGATACGCAGTATTTT
CDR3aa: CASSPSSTDTQYF

d_gene: .
v_gene: TRBV5-6
abundance: once
j_gene: TRBJ1-2
CDR3nt: TGTGCCAGCAGCTCGGGGCGGGGGAGTTATGGCTACACCTTC
CDR3aa: CASSSGRGSYGYTF

d_gene: .
v_gene: TRBV6-2/TRBV6-3
abundance: .
j_gene: TRBJ1-2
CDR3nt: TGTGCCAGCAGTTCCACCCTCCCGGCGCCCTATGGCTACACCTTC
CDR3aa: CASSSTLPAPYGYTF

d_gene: .
v_gene: TRBV7-3
abundance: .
j_gene: TRBJ2-1
CDR3nt: TGTGCCAGCAGTCAGGGAGCGGGCCCAGGGGCCTACAATGAGCAGTTCTTC
CDR3aa: CASSQGAGPGAYNEQFF

d_gene: .
v_gene: TRBV6-5
abundance: .
j_gene: TRBJ2-7
CDR3nt: TGTGCCAGCAGTTACTCCAACAGTGAGGCGGTCTACGAGCAGTACTTC
CDR3aa: CASSYSNSEAVYEQYF

d_gene: .
v_gene: TRBV28
abundance: .
j_gene: TRBJ1-5
CDR3nt: TGTGCCAGCAGTTTCACCAGGGGCCAAGGTGGCAATCAGCCCCAGCATTTT
CDR3aa: CASSFTRGQGGNQPQHF

d_gene: TRBD1
v_gene: TRBV28
abundance: .
j_gene: TRBJ1-4
CDR3nt: TGTGCCAGCACTTCTTCAGTGGACAGGGGGCGTTTAACTAATGAAAAACTGTTTTTT
CDR3aa: CASTSSVDRGRLTNEKLFF

d_gene: .
v_gene: TRBV27
abundance: .
j_gene: TRBJ2-5
CDR3nt: TGTGCCAGCAGTTTACGAGGGGGGAAAGAGACCCAGTACTTC
CDR3aa: CASSLRGGKETQYF

d_gene: .
v_gene: TRBV9
abundance: .
j_gene: TRBJ2-4
CDR3nt: TGTGCCAGCAGCGTAGGTTCCGGCGACATTCAGTACTTC
CDR3aa: CASSVGSGDIQYF

d_gene: .
v_gene: TRBV16
abundance: .
j_gene: TRBJ2-1
CDR3nt: TGTGCCAGCAGCCAGGATACGGGTTACAATGAGCAGTTCTTC
CDR3aa: CASSQDTGYNEQFF

d_gene: .
v_gene: TRBV6-6
abundance: .
j_gene: TRBJ2-5
CDR3nt: TGTGCCAGCAGTCGACATTTACTTGGGACTGGGGAGACCCAGTACTTC
CDR3aa: CASSRHLLGTGETQYF

d_gene: TRBD1
v_gene: TRBV2
abundance: medium-sized
j_gene: TRBJ1-4
CDR3nt: TGTGCCAGCAGTGGGGAGCGGGACAGGGTTAATGAAAAACTGTTTTTT
CDR3aa: CASSGERDRVNEKLFF

d_gene: .
v_gene: TRBV6-2/TRBV6-3
abundance: .
j_gene: TRBJ2-1
CDR3nt: TGTGCCAGCAGTACCGTGGGGCAGGGTGAGCAGTTCTTC
CDR3aa: CASSTVGQGEQFF

d_gene: .
v_gene: TRBV5-5
abundance: .
j_gene: TRBJ1-3
CDR3nt: TGTGCCAGCAGCTTAGAACCAACGAGTGGAAACACCATATATTTT
CDR3aa: CASSLEPTSGNTIYF

d_gene: .
v_gene: TRBV28
abundance: .
j_gene: TRBJ2-5
CDR3nt: TGTGCCAGCAAGATGGGAGGAGAGACCCAGTACTTC
CDR3aa: CASKMGGETQYF

d_gene: TRBD1
v_gene: TRBV19
abundance: once
j_gene: TRBJ2-7
CDR3nt: TGTGCCAGTAGTAATCTACAGGGGGCGTCGTACGAGCAGTACTTC
CDR3aa: CASSNLQGASYEQYF

d_gene: .
v_gene: TRBV19
abundance: .
j_gene: TRBJ2-3
CDR3nt: TGTGCCAGTAGTATCCAGATTGGGGGAGGTACGCAGTATTTT
CDR3aa: CASSIQIGGGTQYF

d_gene: .
v_gene: TRBV30
abundance: .
j_gene: TRBJ1-5
CDR3nt: TGTGCCTGGAGTATTGGCTCCAATCAGCCCCAGCATTTT
CDR3aa: CAWSIGSNQPQHF

d_gene: .
v_gene: TRBV4-3
abundance: .
j_gene: TRBJ2-1
CDR3nt: TGCGCCAGCAGCCAGGCCCGGGACCCCAGCAATGAGCAGTTCTTC
CDR3aa: CASSQARDPSNEQFF

d_gene: TRBD1
v_gene: TRBV11-2
abundance: .
j_gene: TRBJ1-2
CDR3nt: TGTGCCAGCAGCTTGATGACAGGGGAGAACTATGGCTACACCTTC
CDR3aa: CASSLMTGENYGYTF

d_gene: .
v_gene: TRBV25-1
abundance: .
j_gene: TRBJ2-1
CDR3nt: TGTGCCAGCAGAGCTGAGGGCTATGAGCAGTTCTTC
CDR3aa: CASRAEGYEQFF

d_gene: TRBD1
v_gene: TRBV11-3
abundance: .
j_gene: TRBJ2-7
CDR3nt: TGTGCCAGCAGCAAGTCCGGGACAGATTACGAGCAGTACTTC
CDR3aa: CASSKSGTDYEQYF

d_gene: .
v_gene: TRBV28
abundance: .
j_gene: TRBJ2-7
CDR3nt: TGTGCCAGCAGTTTATGGAGGGGGGCCGCGGCTAACGAGCAGTACTTC
CDR3aa: CASSLWRGAAANEQYF

d_gene: .
v_gene: TRBV5-6
abundance: .
j_gene: TRBJ2-7
CDR3nt: TGTGCCAGCAGCTTGAGGTCCGGGGGAGGAAGTAGCGAGCAGTACTTC
CDR3aa: CASSLRSGGGSSEQYF

d_gene: TRBD2
v_gene: TRBV9
abundance: once
j_gene: TRBJ2-7
CDR3nt: TGTGCCAGCAGCGTAGCCGGCGGGAGCCCCTACGAGCAGTACTTC
CDR3aa: CASSVAGGSPYEQYF

d_gene: TRBD1
v_gene: TRBV7-2
abundance: .
j_gene: TRBJ1-1
CDR3nt: TGTGCCAGCAGCGTAGGGACAGGGGATGGTGCTTTCTTT
CDR3aa: CASSVGTGDGAFF